The 14 T cell receptor beta chains presented below share a single source sample, sequenced in a study of cytomegalovirus exposure and HLA in healthy donors. The PCR used 60 Vbeta and 13 Jbeta primers. Assay used: immunoSEQ multiplex PCR; TCRdb lists only in-frame clones, some missing. The table shows roughly 140,000 clones, with around 72% occurring only once. Specimen: PBMCs. The receptors derive from a man between 18 and 29 years old in good health and CMV-seronegative.

This rearrangement joins TRBV27 to TRBJ2-7, with D perhaps TRBD2 (6 bases). CDR3 length: 14 amino acids. Trimming stripped 3 bases from V and 2 bases from J, with 11 bases between. The V gene's germline CDR1 is MNHEY and CDR2 SMNVEV (reference sequence). The CDR3 DNA sequence: TGTGCCAGCAGTTTCGGTAGCGGTCCCTACGAGCAGTACTTC. Its translation is CASSFGSGPYEQYF.

The genes are TRBV7-8 and TRBJ2-7; 9 nucleotides agree with TRBD2. Germline CDR1 is SGHVS and CDR2 is FQNEAQ. CDR3 size: 16 residues. V lost 5 bases to trimming and J lost 3 bases; unmatched junction nucleotides: 11. The DNA for the CDR3 is TGTGCCAGCAGCCCAGATCTAGCGGGGTATGTCTACGAGCAGTACTTC. It encodes CASSPDLAGYVYEQYF.

This clone was found once. This rearrangement joins TRBV10-3 to TRBJ1-1; D possibly corresponds to TRBD1 (5 bases). Trimming cost V 6 bases and J 1 base, with 6 bases left between them. From germline, CDR1 is ENHRY and CDR2 SYGVKD. This CDR3 is built from 12 residues. CDR3 bases: TGTGCCATCAGGCAGGGGAACACTGAAGCTTTCTTT. This sequence encodes CAIRQGNTEAFF.

This clone appeared once. V gene TRBV5-8 combines with J gene TRBJ2-1, with D tentatively TRBD2 (6 bases). The CDR3 has 14 residues. Per the germline V gene, CDR1 is SGHTS and CDR2 is YDEGEE. The V end lost 2 bases, the J end lost 6 bases, and 12 bases lay between the germline ends. CDR3 sequence: CASSLRGNRNEQFF. The CDR3, as DNA: TGTGCCAGCAGCTTACGGGGGAACCGCAATGAGCAGTTCTTC. The full variable domain, in which reference TRBV5-8 and TRBJ2-1 provide the parts outside the CDR3, is EAGVTQSPTHLIKTRGQQATLRCSPISGHTSVYWYQQALGLGLQFLLWYDEGEERNRGNFPPRFSGRQFPNYSSELNVNALELEDSALYLCASSLRGNRNEQFFGPGTRLTVL.

The V call is TRBV2, the J call TRBJ2-5, with D perhaps TRBD1 (6 bases). Matching the DNA end better, TRBJ2-7 makes the J call doubtful. Germline-derived CDR1 and CDR2 are SNHLY and FYNNEI. CDR3 length equals 13 residues. This chain's CDR3 is CASTPTGPYEQYF. The CDR3 DNA is TGTGCCAGCACCCCGACAGGCCCCTACGAGCAGTACTTC.

The chain combines TRBV27 with TRBJ1-4, with D perhaps TRBD1 (6 bases). The V gene lost 7 bases and the J gene lost 3 bases, with 12 bases spanning the gap. From germline, CDR1 is MNHEY and CDR2 SMNVEV (reference sequence). The CDR3 length is 14 residues. CDR3 loop: CASIIGQSNEKLFF. DNA of the CDR3: TGTGCCAGCATAATTGGACAGTCTAATGAAAAACTGTTTTTT.

The V and J genes are TRBV28 and TRBJ1-2; 7 bases are a match to TRBD1. The junction had 5 bases not matched to a gene; V was cut back by 3 bases and J by 4 bases. The CDR3 sequence is 14 residues long. CDR1 and CDR2 from the germline V gene are MDHEN and SYDVKM. Written as DNA, the CDR3 is TGTGCCAGCAGTTTGGGACAGTACCTCTATGGCTACACCTTC. This translates into CASSLGQYLYGYTF.

This clone occurred a few times. The chain employs TRBV4-3 and TRBJ2-5, with D perhaps TRBD1 (5 bases). The germline gives CDR1 LGHNA, CDR2 YSLEER. This CDR3 comprises 15 residues. V lost 1 base and J 5 bases, leaving 14 bases between the germline ends. Here the CDR3 DNA reads TGCGCCAGCAGCCAAGGGCTACCTAGGGGTGAGACCCAGTACTTC. Protein: CASSQGLPRGETQYF.

This clone has just a few counts. This chain connects TRBV6-5 to TRBJ2-3; the D is unclear. Trimming shortened V by 3 bases and J by 5 bases, and 6 bases separated the two germline ends. This CDR3 has 12 amino acids. Germline-derived CDR1 and CDR2 are MNHEY and SVGAGI. The CDR3 nucleotides read TGTGCCAGCAGTTATCCAGGAGATACGCAGTATTTT. It codes for CASSYPGDTQYF.

CDR3 bases: TGTGCCAGCAGCGCGGGAGGGCCGGCCGGGGAGCTGTTTTTT. Translated, it gives CASSAGGPAGELFF. The genes are TRBV7-2 and TRBJ2-2, with 9 nucleotides matching TRBD2. V lost 5 bases, J lost 6 bases, and 4 bases stayed unmatched. Looked up from germline, CDR1 is SGHTA and CDR2 is FQGNSA. The CDR3 runs to 14 residues.

CDR3 in amino acids: CASSSTGRGIVQPQHF. DNA for the CDR3: TGTGCCAGCAGCTCAACAGGGAGGGGAATTGTTCAGCCCCAGCATTTT. The chain employs TRBV5-6 and TRBJ1-5; tentatively, D is TRBD1 (6 bases). The V end was cut by 3 bases, the J end by 6 bases, with 19 bases between. Germline loops: CDR1 SGHDT, CDR2 YYEEEE. The CDR3 consists of 16 residues.

A remark on this clone: Compared with germline, one end of the junction differs, possibly owing to a read error. CDR3 coding DNA: TGTGCCGTCAGGATCAGCTCTGGAAACACCATATATTTT. Its translation is CAVRISSGNTIYF. The V and J genes are TRBV10-3 and TRBJ1-3, with unresolved D. There are 13 residues in the CDR3. Germline-derived CDR1 and CDR2 are ENHRY and SYGVKD.

This clone was seen a handful of times. This CDR3 reads CASSYADWNTEAFF. The CDR3 DNA follows: TGTGCCAGCAGTTACGCCGACTGGAACACTGAAGCTTTCTTT. The chain is built from TRBV6-5 and TRBJ1-1; D uncertain. This CDR3 contains 14 residues. Trimming took 2 bases from V and 1 from J, leaving 8 bases between them. Looked up from germline, CDR1 is MNHEY and CDR2 is SVGAGI.

The chain carries TRBV5-4 and TRBJ2-1, with a tentative D call TRBD2 (6 bases). The germline CDR1 and CDR2 sequences are SGHNT and YYREEE (reference sequence). With 0 bases removed from V and 4 bases from J, the gap between germline ends came to 11 bases. The CDR3 sequence is 15 residues long. CDR3 nucleotides: TGTGCCAGCAGCTTGGGGGCGGGATCGTACAATGAGCAGTTCTTC. Protein: CASSLGAGSYNEQFF. The full variable domain, its missing parts supplied by reference TRBV5-4 and TRBJ2-1, is ETGVTQSPTHLIKTRGQQVTLRCSSQSGHNTVSWYQQALGQGPQFIFQYYREEENGRGNFPPRFSGLQFPNYSSELNVNALELDDSALYLCASSLGAGSYNEQFFGPGTRLTVL.